One sample yielded the 32 T cell receptor beta chains listed below, sequenced in a study of shared clonotypes between healthy human individuals (dated by TCRdb to the early 2020s). The library was made by the immunoSEQ multiplex PCR assay. As stored in TCRdb, this immuneACCESS dataset retains in-frame rearrangements with V and J assigned. A fraction of the clones does not appear; measured against another copy, unresolved V genes explain less than half of the discrepancy, and the remainder lacks a known reason. Here the sample has about 490,000 clones; around 85% occur a single time. Roughly 13% of the sample belongs to the ten largest clones. The sequenced material came from PBMCs. The receptors come from a woman aged 40 to 49 in good health. Some clones in this sample may be carry-over from other donors' samples.

As to this clone: A far larger clone lies a single base away; this is likely a read error. The rearrangement links TRBV18 to TRBJ1-5; D unresolved. CDR1 and CDR2 from the germline V gene are KGHSH and LQKENI. The length of the CDR3 is 15 residues. The CDR3 DNA reads as TGTGCCAGCTCACCCCCGTTGGGGAGCAATAAGCCCCAGCATTTT. The encoded protein is CASSPPLGSNKPQHF. Full variable domain (rest looked up from reference TRBV18 and TRBJ1-5): NAGVMQNPRHLVRRRGQEARLRCSPMKGHSHVYWYRQLPEEGLKFMVYLQKENIIDESGMPKERFSAEFPKEGPSILRIQQVVRGDSAAYFCASSPPLGSNKPQHFGDGTRLSIL.

This rearrangement joins TRBV10-1 to TRBJ2-6; D is unclear. This CDR3 has 20 amino acids. Germline CDR1 WNHNN, CDR2 SYGVQD (reference sequence). V was shortened by 5 bases and J by 5 bases, with 28 bases between the two germline ends. The CDR3, as DNA: TGCGCCAGCAGTCGGGCAATGCTAAGATCGCACCAAAGTCGGGCCAACGTCCTGACTTTC. Its translation is CASSRAMLRSHQSRANVLTF.

This clone was counted between two and nine times. This rearrangement joins TRBV13 to TRBJ2-2; D gene ambiguous. The CDR3 spans 14 residues. CDR1 is PRHDT and CDR2 is FYEKMQ in the germline V gene (reference sequence). Between the trimmed V and J ends, which lost 0 bases and 1 base, there was a span of 3 bases. The DNA of the CDR3 is TGTGCCAGCAGCTTAGGCAAGAACACCGGGGAGCTGTTTTTT. Its translation is CASSLGKNTGELFF.

The rearrangement uses TRBV29-1 and TRBJ1-4; D is undetermined. Trimming left V 4 bases short and J 3 bases short, with 6 bases between. Germline-derived CDR1 and CDR2 are SQVTM and ANQGSEA. This CDR3 region has 12 residues. CDR3 in amino acids: CSVAQANEKLFF. DNA for the CDR3: TGCAGCGTTGCACAAGCTAATGAAAAACTGTTTTTT.

V gene TRBV7-9 combines with J gene TRBJ2-7; D remains unclear. Trimming pared 4 bases from V and 0 bases from J, leaving 10 bases between. The germline gives CDR1 SEHNR, CDR2 FQNEAQ (reference sequence). This CDR3 is built from 14 residues. The CDR3 bases are TGTGCCAGCAGCTACCGAGGTAGCTCCTACGAGCAGTACTTC. Amino acids: CASSYRGSSYEQYF.

This clone has only a few counts. Given a far larger clone just one base away, this is likely a sequencing read error. Other DNA sequences within the sample encode an identical CDR3. V is TRBV6-1 and J is TRBJ1-1; D call uncertain. The V gene's germline CDR1 is MNHNS and CDR2 SASEGT. The V end lost 3 bases, the J end lost 7 bases, and 9 bases lay between the germline ends. CDR3 length: 12 residues. In DNA form, the CDR3 reads TGTGCCAGCAGTGAGCGATACCGTGAAGCTTTCTTT. It encodes CASSERYREAFF.

There are many counts of this clone. The sample holds other DNA sequences that translate to the same CDR3. The V gene is TRBV28, the J gene TRBJ2-2; TRBD1 matches at 8 bases. The germline gives CDR1 MDHEN, CDR2 SYDVKM. This CDR3 has 20 residues. The trim removed 1 base at V and 0 bases at J, leaving 13 bases unmatched. The CDR3 here is CASSLSSSRTGPTNTGELFF. The CDR3 bases are TGTGCCAGCAGTTTATCCTCCTCCCGGACAGGGCCAACGAACACCGGGGAGCTGTTTTTT.

This clone was recorded at least ten times. Other DNA sequences in the sample encode the same CDR3. CDR3 sequence (DNA): TGTGCCGGACAGGGGTTCACTGAAGCTTTCTTT. Translation gives CAGQGFTEAFF. The chain has TRBV30 and TRBJ1-1; TRBD1 aligns across 9 bases. This CDR3 is 11 amino acids long. V shed 8 bases, J shed 4 bases, and the junction held 2 bases outside the gene matches. The germline gives CDR1 GTSNPN, CDR2 SVGIG (reference sequence).

The chain carries TRBV18 and TRBJ2-5, with D possibly being TRBD2 (6 bases). Germline values: CDR1 KGHSH, CDR2 LQKENI. CDR3 length: 14 residues. V shed 2 bases and J shed 2 bases, with 9 bases lying between them. The CDR3 reads CASSPGLSQETQYF. In DNA form, the CDR3 reads TGTGCCAGCTCACCAGGACTATCACAAGAGACCCAGTACTTC.

For this clone: A read error is the likely source, as a far larger clone sits one nucleotide away. This sample includes further DNA sequences coding for the same CDR3. The V call is TRBV27, the J call TRBJ1-1; tentative D call: TRBD1 (5 bases). V lost 6 bases, J lost 1 base, and 12 bases lay in between. The CDR3 length is 14 residues. Germline V CDR1 and CDR2: MNHEY, SMNVEV (reference sequence). The CDR3 DNA reads TGTGCCAGCAGCCGTGGGACTCAGAACACTGAAGCTTTCTTT. Amino acid sequence: CASSRGTQNTEAFF.

This chain links TRBV21-1 with TRBJ1-2; the D call of TRBD1 is as the table states it, not checked on the DNA. TRBV21-1 is marked as a pseudogene. There are 13 residues in the CDR3. The CDR3 region has the DNA TGTGCCAGCAGCGCGACAGGGTGTAATGGCTACACCTTC. Translated, it gives CASSATGCNGYTF.

The J gene is TRBJ1-2, the V gene TRBV28; perhaps TRBD1 as D (5 bases). Germline values: CDR1 MDHEN, CDR2 SYDVKM. The CDR3 covers 14 residues. V shed 6 bases and J shed 8 bases, with 19 bases lying between them. In DNA, the CDR3 is TGTGCCAGCAGCCGTGGGGTGGGGGGACGAGGCTACACCTTC. As protein: CASSRGVGGRGYTF.

On this clone itself: Given a far larger clone just one base away, this is likely a sequencing read error. The chain couples TRBV19 to TRBJ2-6, with D unclear. In germline, CDR1 is LNHDA, CDR2 SQIVND (reference sequence). V lost 5 bases and J 2 bases, leaving 4 bases between the germline ends. The CDR3 consists of 13 residues. The CDR3 nucleotides read TGTGCCAGTAGTCCCCCTGGGGCCAACGTCCTGACTTTC. Translating it yields CASSPPGANVLTF.

Comments on this clone: This likely stems from a read error, as it lies one base from a far larger clone. The chain joins TRBV29-1 to TRBJ1-1, with D possibly TRBD1 on 5 matching bases. Germline CDR1 is SQVTM and CDR2 is ANQGSEA. The CDR3 length is 13 residues. V lost 4 bases and J 4 bases, leaving 13 bases between the germline ends. The CDR3 nucleotides are TGCAGCGTTGGTTATGGTGGGGGCACTGAAGCTTTCTTT. Its protein is CSVGYGGGTEAFF.

The chain couples TRBV6-5 to TRBJ1-2; a possible D gene is TRBD1 (5 bases). Trimming cost V 2 bases and J 0 bases, with 13 bases left between them. This CDR3 spans 16 amino acids. CDR1 and CDR2 (germline): MNHEY, SVGAGI. CDR3 amino acids: CASSYEYRRANYGYTF. In DNA form, the CDR3 reads TGTGCCAGCAGTTACGAATACAGGCGCGCTAACTATGGCTACACCTTC.

This rearrangement joins TRBV6-1 to TRBJ2-3; D gene uncertain. V was pared by 5 bases and J by 6 bases, with 12 bases between. Germline-derived CDR1 and CDR2 are MNHNS and SASEGT. This CDR3 has 13 amino acids. CDR3 in DNA: TGTGCCAGCAGTACCTTACTCCCCGATACGCAGTATTTT. As protein: CASSTLLPDTQYF.

This chain's CDR3 is CASSQVARRQGRDYGYTF. CDR3 DNA: TGTGCCAGCAGCCAAGTAGCTCGGCGGCAGGGTCGAGACTATGGCTACACCTTC. This sequence joins TRBV4-2 and TRBJ1-2; D perhaps matches TRBD1 (5 bases). Germline assignment: CDR1 LGHNA and CDR2 YNFKEQ. The V gene lost 1 base and the J gene lost 3 bases, with 21 bases spanning the gap. The CDR3 is 18 residues long.

Comment on this clone: A far larger clone is just one base off, so this is likely a read error. Other DNA sequences in this sample translate to the same CDR3. The chain links TRBV5-4 to TRBJ1-1, with TRBD1 as a possible D gene (6 bases). The CDR3 spans 15 residues. Germline CDR1 and CDR2: SGHNT and YYREEE (reference sequence). The chain's CDR3 is CASRLRAQGDTEAFF. For the CDR3, the DNA is TGTGCAAGCAGGCTACGGGCACAGGGAGACACTGAAGCTTTCTTT.

The chain has TRBV15 and TRBJ1-2, with unresolved D. Germline CDR1 and CDR2: LNHNV and YYDKDF (reference sequence). CDR3 length equals 14 residues. Trimming took off 7 bases at V and 2 bases at J, with 14 bases between the two ends. The CDR3 bases are TGTGCCACCAACCTGGGCCCGCGCAACTATGGCTACACCTTC. Translated: CATNLGPRNYGYTF.

The table lists this clone with a few counts. The chain recombines TRBV19 with TRBJ1-2; 7 positions agree with TRBD1. This CDR3 region has 15 residues. Germline CDR1 LNHDA, CDR2 SQIVND (reference sequence). After removal of 5 bases from V and 5 bases from J, the junction contained 11 bases not matched to a gene. The CDR3 sequence: CASSPLTGEFYGYTF. CDR3 nucleotide sequence: TGTGCCAGTAGTCCCCTCACAGGGGAATTTTATGGCTACACCTTC.

The chain couples TRBV11-1 to TRBJ2-1; 7 positions agree with TRBD2. The trim removed 7 bases at V and 9 bases at J, leaving 12 bases unmatched. CDR1 SGHAT and CDR2 FQDESV come from the germline V gene (reference sequence). This CDR3 spans 14 amino acids. CDR3 in DNA: TGTGCCAGCATCCTGAATGCGGGAGTGGGTGAGCAGTTCTTC. It encodes CASILNAGVGEQFF. The whole variable domain, remainder taken from reference TRBV11-1 and TRBJ2-1, is EAEVAQSPRYKITEKSQAVAFWCDPISGHATLYWYRQILGQGPELLVQFQDESVVDDSQLPKDRFSAERLKGVDSTLKIQPAELGDSAMYLCASILNAGVGEQFFGPGTRLTVL.

With regard to this clone: With a far larger clone one base away, a read error is the likely cause. V usage is TRBV14 and J usage is TRBJ2-2; the D is unclear. This CDR3 comprises 13 residues. Germline values: CDR1 SGHDN, CDR2 FVKESK. The ends were cut back, 1 base at V and 3 bases at J, with 3 bases in the middle. The CDR3 protein is CASSQVYTGELFF. Here the CDR3 DNA reads TGTGCCAGCAGCCAAGTGTACACCGGGGAGCTGTTTTTT.

On this clone: A far larger clone is a single base away, which makes a read error likely. V and J are TRBV10-2 and TRBJ1-2; perhaps TRBD1 as D (5 bases). Trimming removed 3 bases at V and 4 bases at J, with 18 bases between. The CDR3 consists of 16 residues. The V gene's germline CDR1 is WSHSY and CDR2 SAAADI. CDR3 region: CASSEGTDRSSYGYTF. The CDR3 coding sequence is TGCGCCAGCAGTGAAGGGACTGACCGTTCTAGCTATGGCTACACCTTC.

V gene TRBV5-4 combines with J gene TRBJ1-2; TRBD1 aligns across 8 bases. The CDR3 is 16 amino acids. Trimming took 2 bases from V and 4 from J; bases not matched to a gene: 10. CDR1 SGHNT and CDR2 YYREEE come from the germline V gene (reference sequence). The CDR3 region has the DNA TGTGCCAGCAGCTTTGCGGCCAGGGGGCTTGGCTATGGCTACACCTTC. This gives the protein CASSFAARGLGYGYTF. The variable domain in full, with the rest retrieved from reference TRBV5-4 and TRBJ1-2, is ETGVTQSPTHLIKTRGQQVTLRCSSQSGHNTVSWYQQALGQGPQFIFQYYREEENGRGNFPPRFSGLQFPNYSSELNVNALELDDSALYLCASSFAARGLGYGYTFGSGTRLTVV.

J is TRBJ2-7 and V is TRBV15; D may be TRBD1 (6 bases). The CDR3 runs to 14 residues. Trimming pared 1 base from V and 0 bases from J, leaving 7 bases between. Germline CDR1 LNHNV, CDR2 YYDKDF (reference sequence). The CDR3 spells CATSRGTASYEQYF. CDR3 nucleotides: TGTGCCACCAGCAGAGGGACAGCCTCCTACGAGCAGTACTTC.

V usage is TRBV10-2 and J usage is TRBJ2-3, with 12 bases that match TRBD2. In germline, CDR1 is WSHSY, CDR2 SAAADI. Unmatched junction bases numbered 6, after V lost 8 bases and J lost 6 bases. The CDR3 sequence is 14 residues long. The CDR3 DNA reads as TGCGCCAGCCTAGCGGGAGGGCCGGCTGATACGCAGTATTTT. Translated, it gives CASLAGGPADTQYF.

Details on this clone: One base separates it from a far larger clone, so it is likely a read error. J is TRBJ2-7 and V is TRBV18; TRBD1 is a possible D gene (6 bases). Trimming cost V 0 bases and J 6 bases, with 9 bases left between them. This CDR3 spans 13 amino acids. Germline loops: CDR1 KGHSH, CDR2 LQKENI. The CDR3: CASSPPGAFEQYF. The DNA for the CDR3 is TGTGCCAGCTCACCACCGGGGGCCTTCGAGCAGTACTTC.

To note about this clone: A far larger clone is off by one base, so a read error is likely. The chain carries TRBV6-5 and TRBJ1-3; the D gene is possibly TRBD1 (5 bases). This CDR3 comprises 14 residues. Germline CDR1 MNHEY, CDR2 SVGAGI. The V and J ends lost 8 bases and 4 bases respectively, with 15 bases between them. CDR3 protein: CASGTDSLGNTIYF. CDR3 DNA: TGTGCCAGCGGGACCGACAGCCTCGGAAACACCATATATTTT.

This clone was seen only a few times. The chain employs TRBV28 and TRBJ2-7; weak D call: TRBD1 (6 bases). V lost 7 bases, J lost 1 base, and 11 bases lay in between. There are 13 residues in the CDR3. Germline CDR1 and CDR2: MDHEN and SYDVKM. The CDR3 DNA reads TGTGCCAGCAAAGATACAGGGTCCTACGAGCAGTACTTC. This codes for CASKDTGSYEQYF.

The chain recombines TRBV4-1 with TRBJ2-5; TRBD1 or TRBD2 may be the D gene (5 bases each). The germline V gene encodes CDR1 MGHRA and CDR2 YSYEKL. The V end lost 0 bases, the J end lost 7 bases, and 21 bases lay between the germline ends. The CDR3 runs 17 residues. The CDR3 region is CASSQDSNAGTVRTQYF. The CDR3 bases are TGCGCCAGCAGCCAAGATAGTAACGCCGGGACCGTAAGGACCCAGTACTTC.

This clone was picked up a small number of times. This chain links TRBV28 with TRBJ2-1, with D unclear. CDR3 size: 11 residues. V was pared by 3 bases and J by 10 bases, with 7 bases between. The V gene's germline CDR1 is MDHEN and CDR2 SYDVKM. The CDR3 sequence: CASSFKEEQFF. The CDR3 DNA is TGTGCCAGCAGTTTCAAAGAGGAGCAGTTCTTC.

A single count supports this clone. This may stem from a read error, because a much larger clone lies one nucleotide away. This chain links TRBV19 with TRBJ1-2, with D unclear. The CDR3 has 18 residues. V was cut by 2 bases and J by 8 bases, with 27 bases left in between. CDR1 and CDR2 from the germline V gene are LNHDA and SQIVND (reference sequence). Here the CDR3 reads CASSISSPFSSGMGGYTF. The CDR3 region has the DNA TGTGCCAGTAGTATATCTTCCCCATTCTCTTCGGGCATGGGAGGCTACACCTTC.